Listed here are 14 T cell receptor beta chains from one sample, sequenced in a study of T-cell reconstitution after alpha-beta-depleted transplantation in children (dated by TCRdb to the mid-2010s). What the study reported, not specific to this receptor: The frequencies of hyperexpanded clones fell over the following months, and after one year, T-cell counts and TCRbeta diversity were mostly attributed to newly produced T cells.

Antigens for these TCRs are unknown. The treatment or condition label on this specimen signifies: allogeneic hematopoietic cell transplantation with graft depleted of TCRalphabeta T cells and CD19 B cells. Libraries were built with PCR. The reads were generated on an Illumina HiSeq 2500. TCR libraries were prepared with molecular barcoding, using unique molecular identifiers to normalize TCRbeta repertoire quantification. TCRdb trimmed the raw reads at Q25, called clones with MiXCR and kept productive beta chains. When rows share a CDR3 protein, they turn into one entry using the most common DNA and genes. Counted in this sample were about 300,000 distinct CDR3 sequences; just over 7.5% of them appeared once. The leading ten clones occupy about 9.1% of the sample. The starting material was peripheral blood, obtained 360 days after TCRalphabeta/CD19-depleted stem cell transplant. These receptors all stem from a female patient between 2 and 10 years old who had a stem cell transplant for Fanconi anemia, so the T cells may come from the graft donor.

This clonotype showed up many times. The chain couples TRBV10-3 to TRBJ2-2, with 7 bases that match TRBD1. The CDR3 runs 15 residues. The germline CDR1 and CDR2 sequences are ENHRY and SYGVKD. Trimming cost V 5 bases and J 2 bases; bases outside gene matches: 5. CDR3 sequence: CAISPGGTNTGELFF. The CDR3 DNA is TGTGCCATCAGTCCAGGGGGAACCAACACCGGGGAGCTGTTTTTT.

This clonotype was seen ten or more times. The chain has TRBV20-1 and TRBJ2-3; D remains unclear. CDR1 is DFQATT, CDR2 SNEGSKA, per germline (reference sequence). V dropped 4 bases and J dropped 3 bases, with 5 bases sitting between them. This CDR3 contains 11 residues. CDR3 loop: CSATVTDTQYF. The CDR3 coding sequence is TGCAGTGCTACAGTAACAGATACGCAGTATTTT.

This clonotype was seen more than once but under ten times. The rearrangement links TRBV4-1 to TRBJ1-1; no clear D gene. This CDR3 is built from 15 residues. Germline V gene sequence: CDR1 MGHRA, CDR2 YSYEKL. Trimming removed 0 bases at V and 1 base at J, with 9 bases between. The CDR3 spells CASSQELRANTEAFF. The CDR3 nucleotides read TGCGCCAGCAGCCAAGAATTGAGGGCGAACACTGAAGCTTTCTTT.

This clonotype was detected a few times. The chain joins TRBV5-1 to TRBJ2-1, with 9 bases aligning to TRBD1. The germline gives CDR1 SGHRS, CDR2 YFSETQ. The V gene end was trimmed by 0 bases and the J gene end by 7 bases; junction bases not matched to a gene: 2. The CDR3 is 14 residues long. In nucleotides, the CDR3 is TGCGCCAGCAGCTTGGCGACAGGGGGAAATGAGCAGTTCTTC. Its translation is CASSLATGGNEQFF.

This clonotype was recorded at least ten times. V and J are TRBV29-1 and TRBJ1-2; no clear D gene. There are 11 residues in the CDR3. The germline V and J ends were trimmed by 3 bases and 7 bases, with 9 bases remaining between them. Germline loops: CDR1 SQVTM, CDR2 ANQGSEA. As DNA, the CDR3 is TGCAGCGTTGAGGGTCAAGGTGGCTACACCTTC. This sequence encodes CSVEGQGGYTF.

This clonotype was seen many times. The chain is built from TRBV29-1 and TRBJ2-6, with D unresolved. The germline CDR1 and CDR2 sequences are SQVTM and ANQGSEA. This CDR3 has 14 residues. V was shortened by 4 bases and J by 4 bases, with 11 bases between the two germline ends. DNA for the CDR3: TGCAGCGTTGCCCCAGTGGCAGGGGCCAACGTCCTGACTTTC. It specifies CSVAPVAGANVLTF.

Many counts were recorded for this clonotype. The rearrangement links TRBV3-1 to TRBJ2-3, with D tentatively TRBD2 (6 bases). The CDR3 runs to 17 residues. V lost 1 base and J lost 1, with 15 bases in between. CDR1 is LGHDT and CDR2 is YNNKEL in the germline V gene (reference sequence). The CDR3 nucleotides are TGTGCCAGCAGCCAAGTGTTCGGAGGGTCTGGCACAGATACGCAGTATTTT. It is translated as CASSQVFGGSGTDTQYF.

Notes on this clonotype: This may stem from a read error, because a much larger clone lies one nucleotide away. The J gene is TRBJ2-3, the V gene TRBV7-3; TRBD2 might be the D (5 bases). The CDR3 has 13 amino acids. From germline, CDR1 is SGHTA and CDR2 FQGTGA. CDR3 residues: CASSQGLADSQYF. Written as DNA, the CDR3 is TGTGCCAGCAGCCAAGGGCTAGCAGATTCGCAGTATTTT.

This clonotype was counted ten times or more. This chain connects TRBV10-3 to TRBJ2-5; TRBD1 matches 9 bases. With 8 bases clipped from V and 4 bases from J, the junction kept 2 bases outside the gene matches. Germline CDR1 is ENHRY and CDR2 is SYGVKD. CDR3 length: 12 residues. CDR3 amino acids: CAIGTGRETQYF. In nucleotides, the CDR3 is TGTGCCATCGGGACAGGGAGAGAGACCCAGTACTTC.

This clonotype was seen a single time. V is TRBV19 and J is TRBJ2-1, with D unresolved. Germline V CDR1 and CDR2: LNHDA, SQIVND (reference sequence). The V end lost 5 bases, the J end lost 0 bases, and 11 bases lay between the germline ends. The CDR3 consists of 15 residues. The CDR3 loop reads CASSSVGSSYNEQFF. Written as DNA, the CDR3 is TGTGCCAGTAGTTCAGTGGGCAGCTCCTACAATGAGCAGTTCTTC.

This chain joins TRBV29-1 and TRBJ2-7; TRBD1 aligns across 11 bases. Trimming cost V 1 base and J 6 bases; bases outside gene matches: 8. This CDR3 has 15 residues. In germline, CDR1 is SQVTM, CDR2 ANQGSEA. Here the CDR3 DNA reads TGCAGCGTTGAAGGGGGACAGGGGGAGTTTGGCGAGCAGTACTTC. Translated, it gives CSVEGGQGEFGEQYF.

The table lists this clonotype with a few counts. The genes are TRBV24-1 and TRBJ2-3, with 12 bases that match TRBD2. Germline V gives CDR1 KGHDR, CDR2 SFDVKD. The CDR3 totals 18 residues. V trimming: 3 bases; J trimming: 4 bases; junction bases outside the gene matches: 10. CDR3 region: CATSDPRLAGDDADTQYF. CDR3 DNA sequence: TGTGCCACCAGTGATCCTCGACTAGCGGGGGATGATGCAGATACGCAGTATTTT.

This chain joins TRBV5-1 and TRBJ2-7, with 8 bases lining up with TRBD2. V was clipped by 2 bases and J by 4 bases; unmatched bases: 8. Germline V gene lookup returns CDR1 SGHRS and CDR2 YFSETQ. CDR3 length: 15 residues. The CDR3, as DNA: TGCGCCAGCAGCTTCGATGGCGGGAGGTCGTACGAGCAGTACTTC. It encodes CASSFDGGRSYEQYF. The full variable domain, in which reference TRBV5-1 and TRBJ2-7 provide the parts outside the CDR3, is KAGVTQTPRYLIKTRGQQVTLSCSPISGHRSVSWYQQTPGQGLQFLFEYFSETQRNKGNFPGRFSGRQFSNSRSEMNVSTLELGDSALYLCASSFDGGRSYEQYFGPGTRLTVT.

This chain uses TRBV6-1 with TRBJ2-6, with D maybe TRBD2 (6 bases). Between the trimmed V and J ends, which lost 7 bases and 3 bases, there was a span of 7 bases. This CDR3 comprises 13 residues. CDR1 and CDR2 (germline): MNHNS, SASEGT. The CDR3 DNA sequence: TGTGCCAGCACCGGGGGTGGGGCCAACGTCCTGACTTTC. Translation gives CASTGGGANVLTF.